The clone carrying this TCR beta chain has at least ten counts. The antigen is undetermined. For repertoire sequencing, the TCR beta CDR3 regions were amplified from RNA transcripts. HTBI primers served in a first-round RT-PCR, which a second-round multiplex PCR followed. TCRdb used MiXCR to reprocess the multiplex PCR reads, holding one entry per CDR3 protein. The data hold roughly 480,000 distinct CDR3 sequences, with approximately 15% observed a single time. This sample was taken from a study of Graves' ophthalmopathy and Graves' hyperthyroidism. The study's findings and limits: Blood also held most thyroid clonotypes expanded above 0.001 frequency. The 13-signature model separated ophthalmopathy from stable hyperthyroidism at 85% to 90% sensitivity and roughly 80% specificity.

Active ophthalmopathy (CAS at least 3, NOSPECS at least 4), lasting under 3 months. The PBMC fraction was derived from 10 ml of fresh peripheral blood. This TCR was sampled from a woman in her thirties with Graves' ophthalmopathy. The sample was blood.

CDR3 in amino acids: CASSGTGSTYEQYF. The CDR3 DNA follows: TGTGCCAGCAGTGGGACAGGGTCTACCTACGAGCAGTACTTC. The chain carries TRBV2 and TRBJ2-7; 8 bases line up with TRBD1. There are 14 residues in the CDR3. Trimming removed 4 bases from V and 2 bases from J; junction bases left unmatched: 4. CDR1 is SNHLY and CDR2 is FYNNEI in the germline V gene. Combining the CDR3 with reference TRBV2 and TRBJ2-7 gives the whole variable domain EPEVTQTPSHQVTQMGQEVILRCVPISNHLYFYWYRQILGQKVEFLVSFYNNEISEKSEIFDDQFSVERPDGSNFTLKIRSTKLEDSAMYFCASSGTGSTYEQYFGPGTRLTVT.